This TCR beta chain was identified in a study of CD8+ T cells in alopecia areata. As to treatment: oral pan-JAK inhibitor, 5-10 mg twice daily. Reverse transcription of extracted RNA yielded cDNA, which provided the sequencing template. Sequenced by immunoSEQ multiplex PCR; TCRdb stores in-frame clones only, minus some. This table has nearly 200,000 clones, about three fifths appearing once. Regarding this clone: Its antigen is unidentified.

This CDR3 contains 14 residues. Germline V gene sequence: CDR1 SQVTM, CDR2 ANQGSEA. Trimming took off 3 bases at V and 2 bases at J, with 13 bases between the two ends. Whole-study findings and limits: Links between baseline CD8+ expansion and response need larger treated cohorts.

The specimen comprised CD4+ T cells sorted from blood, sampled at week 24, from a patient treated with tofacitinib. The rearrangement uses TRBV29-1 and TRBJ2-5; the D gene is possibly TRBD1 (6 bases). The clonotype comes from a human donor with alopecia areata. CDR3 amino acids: CSVEWGRVQETQYF. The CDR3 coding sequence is TGCAGCGTTGAGTGGGGGCGGGTACAAGAGACCCAGTACTTC.